This T cell receptor beta chain is drawn from a study of cytomegalovirus exposure and HLA in healthy donors. General study points: A later analysis found that most CMV-associated TCR beta chains appeared HLA-restricted. Some highly shared sequence variants likely arose as a pipeline artifact. Analysis was performed later, and it showed HLA-associated TCR beta chains to be more clonally expanded than equally common others. Rare TCR sequences dominated, though some public TCRs recurred in many donors.

The V end was cut by 11 bases, the J end by 4 bases, with 21 bases between. The CDR3 loop spans 16 amino acids. The germline CDR1 and CDR2 sequences are LNHDA and SQIVND (reference sequence). Note on this clone: Its antigen remains unknown.

PCR involved 60 Vbeta and 13 Jbeta primers. The assay was immunoSEQ multiplex PCR, and TCRdb's table has in-frame clones only and misses some. The table gives some 120,000 clones; the top ten clones make up approximately 0.99% of it. The TCR was taken from a man between 18 and 35 years old in good health and CMV-seronegative. The chain couples TRBV19 to TRBJ2-6; TRBD1 might be the D (8 bases). The sample taken for sequencing was PBMCs. CDR3 region: CASDRVGLSGANVLTF. The CDR3 DNA follows: TGTGCCTCGGACAGGGTGGGACTATCCGGGGCCAACGTCCTGACTTTC.